Following are 25 T cell receptor beta chains from one sample sequenced in a study of T-cell reconstitution after alpha-beta-depleted transplantation in children. Preparation of the TCRbeta library was carried out with unique molecular identifiers. TCRdb used MiXCR to reprocess the PCR reads, holding one entry per CDR3 protein. The sample records 250,000 to 300,000 distinct CDR3 sequences, 10% being singletons. The source material was PBMCs, sampled before TCRalphabeta/CD19-depleted stem cell transplant. All receptors come from a boy less than two years old with acute myeloid leukemia, due to receive a stem cell transplant.

Many counts were recorded for this clonotype. The chain combines TRBV3-1 with TRBJ1-4, with D possibly matching TRBD1 (5 bases). The CDR3 has 16 residues. V lost 0 bases, J lost 7 bases, and 15 bases lay in between. Germline V gene sequence: CDR1 LGHDT, CDR2 YNNKEL (reference sequence). The CDR3 region has the DNA TGTGCCAGCAGCCAAGATTGGGGCAGGATCGGTGAAAAACTGTTTTTT. Amino acids: CASSQDWGRIGEKLFF.

This clonotype was seen a handful of times. The rearrangement links TRBV20-1 to TRBJ1-5; 7 bases align to TRBD1. CDR1 and CDR2 from the germline V gene are DFQATT and SNEGSKA (reference sequence). Germline trimming cut 1 base from V and 4 bases from J; bases unmatched to any gene: 10. The CDR3 is 16 residues long. The CDR3 nucleotides read TGCAGTGCTAGAGGAGGGGGGACAGAGAATAATCAGCCCCAGCATTTT. As protein: CSARGGGTENNQPQHF.

This clonotype was observed a few times. The CDR3, as DNA: TGCGCCAGCAGCTCTCAGACAGGGAGGAACACTGAAGCTTTCTTT. Translation: CASSSQTGRNTEAFF. The genes are TRBV5-1 and TRBJ1-1; 7 bases fit TRBD1. V lost 3 bases, J lost 1 base, and 6 bases stayed unmatched. CDR3 length equals 15 residues. Germline assignment: CDR1 SGHRS and CDR2 YFSETQ.

This clonotype was counted many times. The chain is built from TRBV7-9 and TRBJ2-7; no definite D call. Trimming left V 2 bases short and J 2 bases short, with 7 bases between. This CDR3 contains 13 residues. Germline CDR1 reads SEHNR; CDR2 reads FQNEAQ (reference sequence). CDR3 protein: CASSLTPTYEQYF. The CDR3 nucleotides read TGTGCCAGCAGCTTAACGCCCACCTACGAGCAGTACTTC.

The chain links TRBV15 to TRBJ2-3, with 12 bases identical to TRBD2. Germline-derived CDR1 and CDR2 are LNHNV and YYDKDF (reference sequence). There are 18 residues in the CDR3. J gave up 4 bases and V 0 bases, and 8 bases lay outside the gene matches. In DNA form, the CDR3 reads TGTGCCACCAGCAGAGATCGCCCCCTAGCGGGAGGGGCAGATACGCAGTATTTT. Translation: CATSRDRPLAGGADTQYF.

Comment on this clonotype: The germline gene is not matched at one end of the junction; a read error may be the cause. The V call is TRBV20-1, the J call TRBJ2-2, with TRBD2 matching over 11 bases. CDR1 is DFQATT, CDR2 SNEGSKA, per germline (reference sequence). The CDR3 totals 18 residues. As DNA, the CDR3 is TGCAGTGCTAGGAGAATAGCGGGGGGGCCGAGGAACACCGGGGACCTGTTTTTT. Encoded protein: CSARRIAGGPRNTGDLFF.

This clonotype has ten or more counts. The chain has TRBV12-3 or TRBV12-4 and TRBJ2-7; TRBD1 matches 10 bases. This CDR3 contains 16 residues. J gave up 3 bases and V 6 bases, and 11 bases lay outside the gene matches. CDR3 sequence: CASSLGPRTGGYEQYF. In nucleotides, the CDR3 is TGTGCCAGCAGCTTGGGCCCGAGGACAGGGGGCTACGAGCAGTACTTC.

The table lists this clonotype with many counts. This sequence joins TRBV29-1 and TRBJ2-5; 8 nucleotides agree with TRBD1. Germline loops: CDR1 SQVTM, CDR2 ANQGSEA. The CDR3 loop spans 14 amino acids. V was pared by 4 bases and J by 2 bases, with 6 bases of the junction left unmatched. The CDR3 sequence: CSVARTGRQETQYF. CDR3 nucleotide sequence: TGCAGCGTTGCCCGGACAGGGCGGCAAGAGACCCAGTACTTC.

Ten or more counts support this clonotype. CDR3 DNA: TGCGCCAGCAGCCATGGGGCAGAAGAGACCCAGTACTTC. Protein sequence: CASSHGAEETQYF. This chain joins TRBV4-3 and TRBJ2-5, with D perhaps TRBD1 (5 bases). V lost 3 bases and J 3 bases, leaving 8 bases between the germline ends. Germline CDR1 reads LGHNA; CDR2 reads YSLEER. The CDR3 is made up of 13 amino acids.

At least ten counts were recorded for this clonotype. The chain has TRBV7-3 and TRBJ2-3; possibly TRBD2 for D (5 bases). Germline loops: CDR1 SGHTA, CDR2 FQGTGA. V was clipped by 4 bases and J by 1 base, with 12 bases between them. The CDR3 is 15 residues long. CDR3 region: CASSSRSGGTDTQYF. In nucleotides, the CDR3 is TGTGCCAGCAGCTCCCGGTCCGGGGGCACAGATACGCAGTATTTT.

This clonotype was counted many times. The CDR3 sequence is CASSLVRRNYNSPLHF. The CDR3 DNA reads TGTGCCAGCAGTTTGGTTCGACGGAACTATAATTCACCCCTCCACTTT. This sequence joins TRBV28 and TRBJ1-6; D remains unclear. This CDR3 spans 16 amino acids. V shed 3 bases and J shed 3 bases, with 12 bases lying between them. Germline values: CDR1 MDHEN, CDR2 SYDVKM.

This clonotype was counted many times. As DNA, the CDR3 is TGCAGCGTTGATGGACAGTATTTCACAGATACGCAGTATTTT. Its translation is CSVDGQYFTDTQYF. The chain has TRBV29-1 and TRBJ2-3, with D possibly matching TRBD1 (6 bases). V was pared by 3 bases and J by 2 bases, with 12 bases between. Germline values: CDR1 SQVTM, CDR2 ANQGSEA. This CDR3 region has 14 residues.

This clonotype was recorded many times. The rearrangement links TRBV27 to TRBJ1-2; 9 positions match TRBD1. The CDR3 covers 15 residues. CDR1 is MNHEY and CDR2 is SMNVEV in the germline V gene (reference sequence). Unmatched junction bases numbered 11, after V lost 6 bases and J lost 6 bases. This CDR3 reads CASSPQGQGQNGYTF. CDR3 DNA: TGTGCCAGCAGCCCCCAAGGACAGGGGCAAAATGGCTACACCTTC.

This clonotype was detected many times. The V and J genes are TRBV18 and TRBJ2-5, with D perhaps TRBD1 (5 bases). Trimming removed 1 base at V and 4 bases at J, with 13 bases between. The CDR3 has 15 residues. In germline, CDR1 is KGHSH, CDR2 LQKENI. CDR3 loop: CASSPRQGSRETQYF. CDR3 DNA: TGTGCCAGCTCACCACGGCAGGGAAGCAGAGAGACCCAGTACTTC.

This clonotype was seen repeatedly, ten times or more. This chain links TRBV12-3 or TRBV12-4 with TRBJ2-7; perhaps TRBD2 as D (5 bases). Trimming removed 4 bases from V and 2 bases from J, with 9 bases in between. CDR3 size: 13 residues. CDR3 residues: CASSWSRAYEQYF. The CDR3 DNA reads as TGTGCCAGCAGTTGGTCGAGGGCCTACGAGCAGTACTTC.

This clonotype occurred a few times. The V and J genes are TRBV12-3 or TRBV12-4 and TRBJ2-3; perhaps TRBD1 as D (6 bases). This CDR3 region has 12 residues. With 11 bases removed from V and 1 base from J, the gap between germline ends came to 10 bases. Here the CDR3 DNA reads TGTGCCGTTGACAGGCGCACAGATACGCAGTATTTT. Protein sequence: CAVDRRTDTQYF.

This clonotype was seen a handful of times. For the CDR3, the DNA is TGCAGTGCTAGATCGGGGGGCAGGTTACACGAGCAGTACTTC. Translating gives CSARSGGRLHEQYF. This chain uses TRBV20-1 with TRBJ2-7; the D gene is possibly TRBD2 (7 bases). Germline CDR1 is DFQATT and CDR2 is SNEGSKA (reference sequence). With 2 bases removed from V and 5 bases from J, the gap between germline ends came to 16 bases. The CDR3 covers 14 residues.

Many counts were recorded for this clonotype. The V call is TRBV20-1, the J call TRBJ1-2; D is perhaps TRBD1 (6 bases). Germline CDR1 reads DFQATT; CDR2 reads SNEGSKA (reference sequence). The CDR3 runs 14 residues. Trimming took 3 bases from V and 2 from J, leaving 13 bases between them. CDR3 sequence (DNA): TGCAGTGCTAGTCGGGGACACTCAAACTATGGCTACACCTTC. Encoded protein: CSASRGHSNYGYTF.

The sample holds many counts of this clonotype. The V gene is TRBV20-1, the J gene TRBJ1-1; D may be TRBD1 (5 bases). The CDR3 has 14 residues. Per the germline V gene, CDR1 is DFQATT and CDR2 is SNEGSKA (reference sequence). Trimming cost V 3 bases and J 4 bases, with 15 bases left between them. In DNA form, the CDR3 reads TGCAGTGCTAGCAGGGCGGGTCATAGCACTGAAGCTTTCTTT. The encoded protein is CSASRAGHSTEAFF.

This clonotype appeared many times. The chain uses TRBV10-3 and TRBJ1-1, with D unresolved. Trimming pared 2 bases from V and 4 bases from J, leaving 8 bases between. This CDR3 is 13 amino acids long. CDR1 is ENHRY and CDR2 is SYGVKD in the germline V gene. The CDR3 here is CAISEIEGTEAFF. The DNA for the CDR3 is TGTGCCATCAGTGAGATCGAGGGCACTGAAGCTTTCTTT.

This clonotype came up many times. This chain joins TRBV7-9 and TRBJ2-1, with D possibly being TRBD1 (6 bases). The germline V gene has CDR1 SEHNR and CDR2 FQNEAQ (reference sequence). With 7 bases removed from V and 4 bases from J, the gap between germline ends came to 14 bases. This CDR3 contains 14 residues. CDR3: CASTSRGNYNEQFF. CDR3 bases: TGTGCCAGCACCAGCAGGGGAAATTACAATGAGCAGTTCTTC.

This clonotype was recorded many times. The chain is built from TRBV5-1 and TRBJ2-5; 7 nucleotides agree with TRBD1. After removal of 1 base from V and 1 base from J, the junction contained 10 bases not matched to a gene. The CDR3 length is 17 residues. Per the germline V gene, CDR1 is SGHRS and CDR2 is YFSETQ. CDR3 bases: TGCGCCAGCAGCTTGCCGCTCACCGGACAGGCCCAAGAGACCCAGTACTTC. Translated: CASSLPLTGQAQETQYF.

This clonotype was counted many times. The chain carries TRBV7-8 and TRBJ2-3; TRBD1 matches at 7 bases. The CDR3 is 15 amino acids. Germline CDR1 and CDR2: SGHVS and FQNEAQ. J was trimmed by 4 bases and V by 1 base; bases with no gene match: 5. As DNA, the CDR3 is TGTGCCAGCAGCTTAGAGGGGGCGTCGGCAGATACGCAGTATTTT. Residues: CASSLEGASADTQYF.

This clonotype was picked up a small number of times. V usage is TRBV20-1 and J usage is TRBJ2-3; D is undetermined. This CDR3 region has 13 residues. Germline V gene lookup returns CDR1 DFQATT and CDR2 SNEGSKA (reference sequence). Between the trimmed V and J ends, which lost 6 bases and 2 bases, there was a span of 12 bases. The CDR3 region is CSAADGPTDTQYF. The CDR3 DNA follows: TGCAGTGCCGCTGACGGTCCCACAGATACGCAGTATTTT.

This clonotype was seen only a few times. The chain recombines TRBV11-2 with TRBJ2-6, with D possibly TRBD1 on 5 matching bases. The V gene lost 5 bases and the J gene lost 1 base, with 15 bases spanning the gap. The germline CDR1 and CDR2 sequences are SGHAT and FQNNGV. The CDR3 is made up of 17 amino acids. CDR3 coding DNA: TGTGCCAGCAGCCCTGACACAGGTACATCTGGGGCCAACGTCCTGACTTTC. This encodes CASSPDTGTSGANVLTF.